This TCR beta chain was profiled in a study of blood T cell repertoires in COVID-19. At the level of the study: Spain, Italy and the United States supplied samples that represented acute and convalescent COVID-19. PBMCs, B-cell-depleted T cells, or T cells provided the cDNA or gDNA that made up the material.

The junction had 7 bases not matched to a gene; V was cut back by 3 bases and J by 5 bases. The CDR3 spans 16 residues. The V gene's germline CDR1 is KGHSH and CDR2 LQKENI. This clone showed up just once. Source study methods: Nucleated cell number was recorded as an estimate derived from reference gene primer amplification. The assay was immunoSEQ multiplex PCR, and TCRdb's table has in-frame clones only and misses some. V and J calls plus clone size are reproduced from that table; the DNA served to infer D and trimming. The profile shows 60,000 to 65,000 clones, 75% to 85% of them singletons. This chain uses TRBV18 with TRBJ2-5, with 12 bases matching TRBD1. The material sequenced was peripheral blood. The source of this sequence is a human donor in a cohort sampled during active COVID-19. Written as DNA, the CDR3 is TGTGCCAGCTCACCCCCGGGACAGGGGGCTCGCGAGACCCAGTACTTC. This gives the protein CASSPPGQGARETQYF.